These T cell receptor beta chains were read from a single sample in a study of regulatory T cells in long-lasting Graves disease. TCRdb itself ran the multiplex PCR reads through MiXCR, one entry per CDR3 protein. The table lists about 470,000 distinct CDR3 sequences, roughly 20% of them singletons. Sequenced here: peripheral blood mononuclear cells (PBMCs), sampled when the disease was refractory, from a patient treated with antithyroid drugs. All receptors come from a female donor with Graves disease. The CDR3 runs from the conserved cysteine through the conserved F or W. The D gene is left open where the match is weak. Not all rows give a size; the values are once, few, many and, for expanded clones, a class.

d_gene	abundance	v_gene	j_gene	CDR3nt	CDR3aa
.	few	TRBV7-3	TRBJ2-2	TGTGCCAGCAGCCTCCGCGGGGAAGTCACCGGGGAGCTGTTTTTT	CASSLRGEVTGELFF
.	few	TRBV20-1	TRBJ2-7	TGCAGTGCTAGGCAGACTACCTCCTACGAGCAGTACTTC	CSARQTTSYEQYF
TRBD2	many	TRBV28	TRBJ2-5	TGTGCCAGCAGTTTTACTAGCGTTAAAGAGACCCAGTACTTC	CASSFTSVKETQYF
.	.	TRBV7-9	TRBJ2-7	TGTGCCAGCAGCTTACCCTCGGACAGGCTCCCACGCGGGAGATCTTCCTACGAGCAGTACTTC	CASSLPSDRLPRGRSSYEQYF
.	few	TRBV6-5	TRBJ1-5	TGTGCCAGCAGGTACCTACGGTATAGCAATCAGCCCCAGCATTTT	CASRYLRYSNQPQHF
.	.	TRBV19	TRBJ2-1	TGTGCCACACGACTTAGTTCTAGCCTGATAACCTACAATGAGCAGTTCTTC	CATRLSSSLITYNEQFF
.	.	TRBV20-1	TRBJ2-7	TGCAGTGCTAGAGATGTCTTATCCTACGAGCAGTACTTC	CSARDVLSYEQYF
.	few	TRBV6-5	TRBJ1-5	TGTGCCAGCGGTTACGTGCAGCCCCAGCATTTT	CASGYVQPQHF
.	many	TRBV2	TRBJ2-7	TGTGCCAGCAGTGGCGAGTCCTACGAGCAGTACTTC	CASSGESYEQYF
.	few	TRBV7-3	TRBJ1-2	TGTGCCAGCAGCCTTAACAGGTTAAACTATGGCTACACCTTC	CASSLNRLNYGYTF
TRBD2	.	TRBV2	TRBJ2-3	TGTGCCAGCAGTCGCGAAAACTTGGCGGGAGGGCCCACAGATACGCAGTATTTT	CASSRENLAGGPTDTQYF
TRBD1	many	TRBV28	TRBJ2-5	TGTGCCAGCAGCCAGGGGGGACAGGGGCAAGAGACCCAGTACTTC	CASSQGGQGQETQYF
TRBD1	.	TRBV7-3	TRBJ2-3	TGTGCCAGCAGCCTACGACAGGGTAGGCCAGATACGCAGTATTTT	CASSLRQGRPDTQYF
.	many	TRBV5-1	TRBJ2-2	TGCGCCAGCAACAACAGGGCCGGGGAAGTCGGGGAGCTGTTTTTT	CASNNRAGEVGELFF
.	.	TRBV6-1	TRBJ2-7	TGTGCCAGCAGTCCACCTGGCGCCTACAAGCAGTACTTC	CASSPPGAYKQYF
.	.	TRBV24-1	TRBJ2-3	TGTGCCACCAGTGATTTTCGGGTAACAGATACGCAGTATTTT	CATSDFRVTDTQYF
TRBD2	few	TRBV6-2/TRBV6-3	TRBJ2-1	TGTGCCAGCAGTCCCATAGGACTAGGATCCCTCGATGAGCAGTTCTTC	CASSPIGLGSLDEQFF
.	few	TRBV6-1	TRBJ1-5	TGTGCCAGCAGTGAAGCGGGACGGCTCAATCAGCCCCAGCATTTT	CASSEAGRLNQPQHF
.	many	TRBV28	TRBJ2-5	TGTGCCAGCAGGTCAGGGGTCCAAGAGACCCAGTACTTC	CASRSGVQETQYF
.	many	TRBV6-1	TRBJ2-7	TGTGCCAGCAGTGGCGAGGGTTTGACAGGGAGGTACGAGCAGTACTTC	CASSGEGLTGRYEQYF
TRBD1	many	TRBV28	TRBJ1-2	TGTGCCAGCAGCGCCATCGACAGGGCAAATGGCTACACCTTC	CASSAIDRANGYTF
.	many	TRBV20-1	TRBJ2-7	TGCAGTGCCCCAGGGTTTTCCGAGCAGTACTTC	CSAPGFSEQYF
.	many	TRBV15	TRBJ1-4	TGTGCCACCAGCACTCAGGGGCCTTATAATGAAAAACTGTTTTTT	CATSTQGPYNEKLFF
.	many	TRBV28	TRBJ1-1	TGTGCCAGCAGCCCTTGGGGGTTCACTGAAGCTTTCTTT	CASSPWGFTEAFF
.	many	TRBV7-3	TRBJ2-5	TGTGCCAGCAGATTGACAGCCCAGGAGACCCAGTACTTC	CASRLTAQETQYF
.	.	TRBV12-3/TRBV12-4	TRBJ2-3	TGTGCCAGCAGTTTCTCGGAAGATACGCAGTATTTT	CASSFSEDTQYF
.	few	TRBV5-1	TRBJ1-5	TGCGCCAGCAGCTTGGAGGGAGGGCAGCCCCAGCATTTT	CASSLEGGQPQHF
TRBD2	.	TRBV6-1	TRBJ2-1	TGTGCCAGCAGCTATGGGACTAGCAGTAAATACAATGAGCAGTTCTTC	CASSYGTSSKYNEQFF